This T cell receptor (beta chain) was observed in a study of PD-L1 blockade in urothelial cancer. Study information: Starting around 2014, patients were given atezolizumab (1,200 mg intravenously every 3 weeks). Analysis of blood occurred 3 weeks (second dose) and 6 weeks after treatment start.

V lost 1 base and J lost 0, with 7 bases in between. The CDR3 has 14 amino acids. Germline V gene data show CDR1 as GTSNPN and CDR2 as SVGIG (reference sequence). Sequencing was performed with immunoSEQ multiplex PCR; in TCRdb, only in-frame clones are kept and a portion is missing. The sample yields about 49,000 clones, approximately 79% seen once. Time point specified: pretreatment peripheral blood. The receptor was isolated from a man aged 65-85 years with urothelial cancer. The sample consisted of PBMCs, taken around atezolizumab (anti-PD-L1) treatment. J is TRBJ1-5 and V is TRBV30; unclear D gene. CDR3 sequence: CAWSGGYSNQPQHF. The CDR3 DNA reads as TGTGCCTGGAGTGGCGGGTATAGCAATCAGCCCCAGCATTTT.